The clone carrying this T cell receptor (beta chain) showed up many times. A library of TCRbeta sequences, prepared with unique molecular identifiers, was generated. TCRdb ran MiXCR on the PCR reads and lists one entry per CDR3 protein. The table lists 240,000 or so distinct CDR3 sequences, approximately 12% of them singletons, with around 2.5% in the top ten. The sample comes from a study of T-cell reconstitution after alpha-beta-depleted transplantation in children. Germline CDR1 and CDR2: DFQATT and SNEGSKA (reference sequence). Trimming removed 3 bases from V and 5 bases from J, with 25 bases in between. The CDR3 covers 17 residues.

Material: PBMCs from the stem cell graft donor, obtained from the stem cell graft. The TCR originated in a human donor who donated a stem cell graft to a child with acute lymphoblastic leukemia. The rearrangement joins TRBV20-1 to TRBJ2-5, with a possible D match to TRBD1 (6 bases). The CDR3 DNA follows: TGCAGTGCTAGGGATCCCTCCACCGGGACACGTTCGGAGACCCAGTACTTC. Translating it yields CSARDPSTGTRSETQYF.